This TCR beta chain was recorded in a study of CD8 T cells in ankylosing spondylitis. Study conclusions and caveats: Reactive arthritis synovial fluid and blood were previously reported to contain some motif variants.

This clonotype was seen repeatedly, ten times or more. Antigen unknown. CDR3 length equals 14 residues. V lost 8 bases, J lost 7 bases, and 20 bases lay in between. The V gene's germline CDR1 is MNHEY and CDR2 SMNVEV (reference sequence). From the 5' RACE reads, TCRdb called clonotypes with MiXCR, one entry per CDR3 protein. This sample has about 36,000 distinct CDR3 sequences, with 6% found just once. This sequence was found in a male donor with ankylosing spondylitis or in good health (not recorded which). The sequencing sample was made of blood, either unsorted or a sorted T cell fraction (not recorded which). The genes are TRBV27 and TRBJ1-1; D call uncertain. CDR3 amino acids: CASAVEGSIGEAFF. Here the CDR3 DNA reads TGTGCCAGCGCGGTCGAGGGTAGTATTGGTGAAGCTTTCTTT.